Each of the 9 T cell receptor beta chains below was sequenced from the same sample in a study of blood T cells in healthy people across ages. For the second PCR, which ran for roughly 6 to 12 cycles, a sample-barcoded 5' primer and a J-beta primer mix were used. TCRdb reprocessed the 5' RACE reads with MiXCR, giving one entry per CDR3 protein. The profile covers 1.8 million or so distinct CDR3 sequences, with about 39% appearing a single time and more than 20% taken by the ten largest. The sample consisted of blood. Every receptor here comes from a human donor in good health.

This clonotype turned up a few times. The chain links TRBV4-1 to TRBJ1-2; 10 bases map to TRBD1. There are 15 residues in the CDR3. Germline CDR1 is MGHRA and CDR2 is YSYEKL. V shed 4 bases, J shed 6 bases, and the junction held 8 bases outside the gene matches. The CDR3 DNA reads as TGCGCCAGCAGCCGAAAGAGCGGGACAGGGGATGGCTACACCTTC. It encodes CASSRKSGTGDGYTF.

This chain joins TRBV7-2 and TRBJ2-7; 7 nucleotides line up with TRBD1. There are 13 residues in the CDR3. Germline-derived CDR1 and CDR2 are SGHTA and FQGNSA. J was trimmed by 2 bases and V by 7 bases; bases with no gene match: 5. In DNA, the CDR3 is TGTGCCAGCACCAAAGACAGGGCCTACGAGCAGTACTTC. This translates into CASTKDRAYEQYF.

This chain links TRBV5-1 with TRBJ2-1, with D possibly TRBD2 on 6 matching bases. Trimming stripped 0 bases from V and 10 bases from J, with 23 bases between. The germline V gene encodes CDR1 SGHRS and CDR2 YFSETQ. The CDR3 contains 17 residues. For the CDR3, the DNA is TGCGCCAGCAGCTTGGAGCCCGTGGGGGGTAGGGGTCAGGAGCAGTTCTTC. Its protein product is CASSLEPVGGRGQEQFF.

This clonotype was observed many times. V gene TRBV2 combines with J gene TRBJ2-1; TRBD1 agrees at 9 bases. The length of the CDR3 is 15 residues. The V gene end was trimmed by 4 bases and the J gene end by 7 bases; junction bases not matched to a gene: 8. Germline V lookup: CDR1 SNHLY, CDR2 FYNNEI. The CDR3 sequence: CASSAEGQGSNEQFF. The CDR3 DNA sequence: TGTGCCAGCAGTGCGGAGGGACAGGGTAGTAATGAGCAGTTCTTC.

The chain carries TRBV7-3 and TRBJ2-3; the D gene is possibly TRBD2 (5 bases). Germline values: CDR1 SGHTA, CDR2 FQGTGA. Trimming stripped 1 base from V and 6 bases from J, with 11 bases between. The CDR3 is made up of 14 amino acids. Here the CDR3 DNA reads TGTGCCAGCAGCTTAAATCTAGCCTTGGATACGCAGTATTTT. It yields the protein CASSLNLALDTQYF.

This clonotype is a singleton in its sample. The genes are TRBV4-1 and TRBJ1-1; 7 bases match TRBD1. The junction had 8 bases not matched to a gene; V was cut back by 4 bases and J by 9 bases. Germline loops: CDR1 MGHRA, CDR2 YSYEKL. This CDR3 has 13 residues. CDR3 in DNA: TGCGCCAGCAGCCCCCAGGGGGAAGCCCAAGCTTTCTTT. This codes for CASSPQGEAQAFF.

This rearrangement joins TRBV7-2 to TRBJ2-1; 11 positions match TRBD1. The CDR3 has 14 residues. V shed 5 bases and J 13 bases; nucleotides not matched to a gene: 10. Looked up from germline, CDR1 is SGHTA and CDR2 is FQGNSA. CDR3 loop: CASSPIPGQGGQFF. Here the CDR3 DNA reads TGTGCCAGCAGCCCCATCCCGGGACAGGGGGGTCAGTTCTTC. Filled out from reference TRBV7-2 and TRBJ2-1, the complete variable domain reads GAGVSQSPSNKVTEKGKDVELRCDPISGHTALYWYRQSLGQGLEFLIYFQGNSAPDKSGLPSDRFSAERTGGSVSTLTIQRTQQEDSAVYLCASSPIPGQGGQFFGPGTRLTVL.

To note about this clonotype: A junction end diverges from the germline sequence, so it may reflect a read error. V is TRBV14 and J is TRBJ2-7; D not resolved. The germline V gene has CDR1 SGHDN and CDR2 FVKESK. This CDR3 spans 16 amino acids. The CDR3 here is CASSQDGVIASYEQYF. CDR3 bases: TGCGCCAGCAGCCAAGATGGAGTTATAGCCTCCTACGAGCAGTACTTC.

The chain employs TRBV2 and TRBJ2-5, with TRBD1 identical over 11 bases. CDR1 is SNHLY, CDR2 FYNNEI, per germline. V trimming: 10 bases; J trimming: 9 bases; junction bases outside the gene matches: 10. The CDR3 has 13 amino acids. CDR3 sequence: CANGQGAQEAQYF. As DNA, the CDR3 is TGTGCCAACGGACAGGGGGCACAGGAGGCCCAGTACTTC.